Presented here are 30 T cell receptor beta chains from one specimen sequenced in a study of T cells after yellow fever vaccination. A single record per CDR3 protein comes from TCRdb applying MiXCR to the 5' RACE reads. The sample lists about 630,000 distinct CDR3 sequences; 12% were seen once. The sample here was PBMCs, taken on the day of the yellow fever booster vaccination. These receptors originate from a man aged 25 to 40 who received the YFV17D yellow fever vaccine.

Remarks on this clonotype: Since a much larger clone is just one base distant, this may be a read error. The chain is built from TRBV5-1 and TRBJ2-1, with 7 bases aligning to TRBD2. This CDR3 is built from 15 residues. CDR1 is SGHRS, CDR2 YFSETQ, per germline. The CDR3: CASGFTGTNVDEQFF. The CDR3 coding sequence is TGCGCCAGCGGCTTCACCGGGACTAACGTTGATGAGCAGTTCTTC.

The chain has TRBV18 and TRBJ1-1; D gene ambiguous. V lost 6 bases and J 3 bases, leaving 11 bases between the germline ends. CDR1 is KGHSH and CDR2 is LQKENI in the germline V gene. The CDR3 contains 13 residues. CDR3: CASSPTADTEAFF. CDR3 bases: TGTGCCAGCTCTCCGACGGCCGACACTGAAGCTTTCTTT.

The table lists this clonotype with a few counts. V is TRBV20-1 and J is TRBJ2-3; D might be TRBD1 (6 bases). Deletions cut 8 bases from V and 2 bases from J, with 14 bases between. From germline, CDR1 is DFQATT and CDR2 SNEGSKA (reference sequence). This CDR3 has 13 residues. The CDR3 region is CSTWSGATDTQYF. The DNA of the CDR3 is TGCAGTACGTGGTCAGGGGCCACAGATACGCAGTATTTT.

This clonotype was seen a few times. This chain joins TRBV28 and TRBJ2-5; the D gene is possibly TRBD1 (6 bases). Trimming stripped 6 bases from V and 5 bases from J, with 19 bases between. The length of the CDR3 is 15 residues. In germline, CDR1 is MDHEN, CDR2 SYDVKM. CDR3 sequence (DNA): TGTGCCAGCAGCCTCTTCAGGGGCACGAAGGAGACCCAGTACTTC. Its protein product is CASSLFRGTKETQYF.

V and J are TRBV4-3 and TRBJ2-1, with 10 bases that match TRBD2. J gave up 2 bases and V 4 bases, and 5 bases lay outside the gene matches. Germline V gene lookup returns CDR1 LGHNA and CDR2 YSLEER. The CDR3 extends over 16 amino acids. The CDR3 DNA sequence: TGCGCCAGCAGCCTATTAGCGGGAGGTACCTACAATGAGCAGTTCTTC. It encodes CASSLLAGGTYNEQFF.

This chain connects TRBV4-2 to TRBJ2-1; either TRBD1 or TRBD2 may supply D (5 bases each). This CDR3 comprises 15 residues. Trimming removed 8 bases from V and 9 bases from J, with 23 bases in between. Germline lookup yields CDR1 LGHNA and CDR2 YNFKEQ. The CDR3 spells CASPWPRGPLCEQFF. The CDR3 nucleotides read TGTGCCAGCCCGTGGCCCCGGGGACCACTTTGTGAGCAGTTCTTC.

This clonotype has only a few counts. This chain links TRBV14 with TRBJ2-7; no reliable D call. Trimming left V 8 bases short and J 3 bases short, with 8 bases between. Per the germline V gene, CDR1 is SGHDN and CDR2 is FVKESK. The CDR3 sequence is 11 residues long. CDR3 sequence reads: CASAGGYEQYF. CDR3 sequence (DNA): TGTGCCAGCGCCGGCGGCTACGAGCAGTACTTC.

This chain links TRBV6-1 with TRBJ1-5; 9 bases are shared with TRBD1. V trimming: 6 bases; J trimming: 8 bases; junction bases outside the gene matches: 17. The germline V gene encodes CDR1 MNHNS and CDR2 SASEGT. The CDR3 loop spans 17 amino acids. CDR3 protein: CASRRTGALQEREPQHF. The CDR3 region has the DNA TGTGCCAGCAGGCGGACAGGGGCCCTTCAGGAGCGTGAGCCCCAGCATTTT.

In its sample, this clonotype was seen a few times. CDR3 nucleotide sequence: TGTGCCATCAGTGAGTCTGCAGGGATGGCCCAGTACTTC. It translates to CAISESAGMAQYF. This chain links TRBV10-3 with TRBJ2-5, with D maybe TRBD1 (5 bases). Between the trimmed V and J ends, which lost 0 bases and 9 bases, there was a span of 11 bases. The V gene's germline CDR1 is ENHRY and CDR2 SYGVKD. The CDR3 sequence is 13 residues long.

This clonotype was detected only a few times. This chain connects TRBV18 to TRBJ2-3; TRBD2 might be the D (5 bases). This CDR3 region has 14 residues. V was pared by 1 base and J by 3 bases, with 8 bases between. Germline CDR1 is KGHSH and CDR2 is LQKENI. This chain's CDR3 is CASSPRERTDTQYF. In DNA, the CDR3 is TGTGCCAGCTCACCACGGGAGAGGACAGATACGCAGTATTTT.

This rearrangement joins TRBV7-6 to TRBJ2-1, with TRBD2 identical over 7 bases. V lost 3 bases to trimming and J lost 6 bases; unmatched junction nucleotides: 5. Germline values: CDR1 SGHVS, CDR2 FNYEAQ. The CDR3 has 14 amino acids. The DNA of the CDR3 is TGTGCCAGCAGCTTTGTCGGGAGGCCCAATGAGCAGTTCTTC. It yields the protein CASSFVGRPNEQFF.

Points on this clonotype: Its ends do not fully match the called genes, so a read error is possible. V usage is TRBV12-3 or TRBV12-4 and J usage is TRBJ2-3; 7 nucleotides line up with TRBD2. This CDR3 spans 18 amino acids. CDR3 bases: TGTGCCATCAGTTTACTGATGATGGCTAGCGGTAGCACAGATACGCAGTATTTT. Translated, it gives CAISLLMMASGSTDTQYF.

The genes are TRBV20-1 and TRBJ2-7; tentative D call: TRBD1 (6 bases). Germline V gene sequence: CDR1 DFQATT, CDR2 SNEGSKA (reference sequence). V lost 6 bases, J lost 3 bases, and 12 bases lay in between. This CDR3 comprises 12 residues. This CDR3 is CSAQRDIYEQYF. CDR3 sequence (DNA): TGCAGTGCCCAGAGGGACATCTACGAGCAGTACTTC.

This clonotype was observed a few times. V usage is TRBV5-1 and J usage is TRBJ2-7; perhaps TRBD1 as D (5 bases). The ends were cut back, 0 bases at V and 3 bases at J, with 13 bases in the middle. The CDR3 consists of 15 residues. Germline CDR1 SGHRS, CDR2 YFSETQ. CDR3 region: CASSLEMAGIYEQYF. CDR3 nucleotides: TGCGCCAGCAGCTTGGAGATGGCAGGGATCTACGAGCAGTACTTC.

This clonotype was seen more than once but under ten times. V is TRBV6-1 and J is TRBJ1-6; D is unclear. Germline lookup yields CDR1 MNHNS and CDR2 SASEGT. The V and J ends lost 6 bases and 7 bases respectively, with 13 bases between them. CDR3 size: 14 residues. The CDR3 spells CASSPSLSNSPLHF. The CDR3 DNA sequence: TGTGCCAGCAGCCCAAGCCTAAGCAATTCACCCCTCCACTTT.

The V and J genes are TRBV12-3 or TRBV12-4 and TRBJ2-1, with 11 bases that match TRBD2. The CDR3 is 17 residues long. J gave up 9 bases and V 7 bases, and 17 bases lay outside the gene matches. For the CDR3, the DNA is TGTGCCAGCAACCAACCAGGGACTAGCGGCCGGGGTGGTGAGCAGTTCTTC. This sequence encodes CASNQPGTSGRGGEQFF.

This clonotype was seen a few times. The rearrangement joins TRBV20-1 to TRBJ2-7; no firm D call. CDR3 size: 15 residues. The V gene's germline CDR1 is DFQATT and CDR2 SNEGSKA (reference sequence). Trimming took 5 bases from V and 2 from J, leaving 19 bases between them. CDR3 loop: CSAWEDWQAPYEQYF. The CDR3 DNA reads TGCAGTGCTTGGGAAGATTGGCAGGCTCCCTACGAGCAGTACTTC.

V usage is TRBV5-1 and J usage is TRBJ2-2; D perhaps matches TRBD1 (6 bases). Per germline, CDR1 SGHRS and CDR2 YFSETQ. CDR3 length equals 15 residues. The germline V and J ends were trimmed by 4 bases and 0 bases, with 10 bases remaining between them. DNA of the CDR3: TGCGCCAGCAGCCCGGGACACTCGAACACCGGGGAGCTGTTTTTT. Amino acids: CASSPGHSNTGELFF.

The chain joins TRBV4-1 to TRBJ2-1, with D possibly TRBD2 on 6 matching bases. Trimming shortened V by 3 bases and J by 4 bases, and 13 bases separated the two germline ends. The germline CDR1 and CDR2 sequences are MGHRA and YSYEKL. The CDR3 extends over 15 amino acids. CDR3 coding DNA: TGCGCCAGCAGCCAGGAACAGCGGGCATACAATGAGCAGTTCTTC. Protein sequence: CASSQEQRAYNEQFF.

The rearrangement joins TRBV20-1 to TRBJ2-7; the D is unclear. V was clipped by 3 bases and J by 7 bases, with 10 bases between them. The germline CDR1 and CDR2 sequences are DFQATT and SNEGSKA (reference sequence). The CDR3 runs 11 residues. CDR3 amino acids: CSASDSWEQYF. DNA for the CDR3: TGCAGTGCTAGTGACTCATGGGAGCAGTACTTC.

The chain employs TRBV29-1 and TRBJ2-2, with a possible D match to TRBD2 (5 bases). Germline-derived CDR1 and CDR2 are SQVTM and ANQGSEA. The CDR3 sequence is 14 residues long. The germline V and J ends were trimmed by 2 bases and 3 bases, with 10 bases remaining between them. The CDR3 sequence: CSVELRADTGELFF. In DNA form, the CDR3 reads TGCAGCGTTGAACTGCGGGCAGACACCGGGGAGCTGTTTTTT.

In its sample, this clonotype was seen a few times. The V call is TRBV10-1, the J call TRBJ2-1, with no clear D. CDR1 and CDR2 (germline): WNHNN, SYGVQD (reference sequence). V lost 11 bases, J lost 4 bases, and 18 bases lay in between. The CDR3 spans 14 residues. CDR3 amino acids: CAVNFWIIYNEQFF. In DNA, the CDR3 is TGCGCCGTCAATTTTTGGATAATATACAATGAGCAGTTCTTC.

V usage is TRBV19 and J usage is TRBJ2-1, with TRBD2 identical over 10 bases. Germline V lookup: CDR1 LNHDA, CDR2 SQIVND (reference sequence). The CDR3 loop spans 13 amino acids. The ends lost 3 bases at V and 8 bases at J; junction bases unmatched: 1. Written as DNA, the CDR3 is TGTGCCAGTAGTATGCTAGCGGGAGATGAGCAGTTCTTC. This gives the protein CASSMLAGDEQFF.

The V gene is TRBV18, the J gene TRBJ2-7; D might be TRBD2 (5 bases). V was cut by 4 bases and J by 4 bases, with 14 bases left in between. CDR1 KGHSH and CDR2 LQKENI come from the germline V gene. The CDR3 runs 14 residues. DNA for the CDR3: TGTGCCAGCTCACTGGCGCTAGAGGGTTACGAGCAGTACTTC. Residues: CASSLALEGYEQYF.

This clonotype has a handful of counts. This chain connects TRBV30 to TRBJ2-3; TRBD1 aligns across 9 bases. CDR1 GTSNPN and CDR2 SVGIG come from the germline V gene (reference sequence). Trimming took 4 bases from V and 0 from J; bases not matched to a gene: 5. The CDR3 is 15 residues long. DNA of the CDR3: TGTGCCTGGAATTGGGGACAGGGAAGCACAGATACGCAGTATTTT. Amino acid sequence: CAWNWGQGSTDTQYF.

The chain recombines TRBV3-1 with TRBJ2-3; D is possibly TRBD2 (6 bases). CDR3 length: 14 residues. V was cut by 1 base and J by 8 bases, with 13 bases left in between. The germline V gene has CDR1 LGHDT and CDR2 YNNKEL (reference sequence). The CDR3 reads CASSQGGGFFTQYF. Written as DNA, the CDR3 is TGTGCCAGCAGCCAAGGAGGAGGGTTCTTTACGCAGTATTTT.

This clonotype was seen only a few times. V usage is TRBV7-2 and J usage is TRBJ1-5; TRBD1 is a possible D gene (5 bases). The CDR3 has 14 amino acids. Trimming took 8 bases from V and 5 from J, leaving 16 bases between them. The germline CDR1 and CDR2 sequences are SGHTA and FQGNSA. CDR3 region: CASGRGGRHQPQHF. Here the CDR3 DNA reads TGTGCCAGCGGGCGGGGGGGTCGCCATCAGCCCCAGCATTTT.

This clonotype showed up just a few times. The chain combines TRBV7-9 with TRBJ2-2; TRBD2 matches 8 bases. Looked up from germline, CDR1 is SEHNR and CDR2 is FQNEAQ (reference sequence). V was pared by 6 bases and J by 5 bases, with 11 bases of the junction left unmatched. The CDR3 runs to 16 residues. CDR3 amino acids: CASRKGAGVKTGELFF. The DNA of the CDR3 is TGTGCCAGCAGAAAGGGAGCGGGAGTCAAGACCGGGGAGCTGTTTTTT. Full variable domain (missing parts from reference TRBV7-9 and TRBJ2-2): DTGVSQNPRHKITKRGQNVTFRCDPISEHNRLYWYRQTLGQGPEFLTYFQNEAQLEKSRLLSDRFSAERPKGSFSTLEIQRTEQGDSAMYLCASRKGAGVKTGELFFGEGSRLTVL.

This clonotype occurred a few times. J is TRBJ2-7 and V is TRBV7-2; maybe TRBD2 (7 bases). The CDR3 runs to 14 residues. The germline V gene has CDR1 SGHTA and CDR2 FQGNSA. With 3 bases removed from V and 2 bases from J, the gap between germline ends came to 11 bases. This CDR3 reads CASSFGGAPYEQYF. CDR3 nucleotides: TGTGCCAGCAGCTTTGGGGGGGCACCCTACGAGCAGTACTTC.

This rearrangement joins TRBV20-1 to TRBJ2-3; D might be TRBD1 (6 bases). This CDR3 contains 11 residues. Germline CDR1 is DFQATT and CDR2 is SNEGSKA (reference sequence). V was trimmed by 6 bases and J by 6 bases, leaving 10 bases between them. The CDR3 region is CSAGTLDTQYF. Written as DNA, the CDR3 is TGCAGTGCAGGGACACTGGATACGCAGTATTTT.